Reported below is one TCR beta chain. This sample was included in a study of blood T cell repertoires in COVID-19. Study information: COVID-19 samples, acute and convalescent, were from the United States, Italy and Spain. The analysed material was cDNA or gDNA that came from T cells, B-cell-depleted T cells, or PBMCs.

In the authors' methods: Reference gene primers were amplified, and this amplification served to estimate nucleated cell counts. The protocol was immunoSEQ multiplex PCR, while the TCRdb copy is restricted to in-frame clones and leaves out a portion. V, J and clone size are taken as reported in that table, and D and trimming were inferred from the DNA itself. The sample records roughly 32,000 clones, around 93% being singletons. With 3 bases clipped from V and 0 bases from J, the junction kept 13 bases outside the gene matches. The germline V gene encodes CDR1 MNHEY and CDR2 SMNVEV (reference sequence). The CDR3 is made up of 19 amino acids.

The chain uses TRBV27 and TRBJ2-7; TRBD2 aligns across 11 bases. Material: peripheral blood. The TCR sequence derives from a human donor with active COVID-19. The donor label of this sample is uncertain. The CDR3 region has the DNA TGTGCCAGCAGTTTTAGGCGGTTGGCTAGCGGGGGGAGCTCCTACGAGCAGTACTTC. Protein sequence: CASSFRRLASGGSSYEQYF.